This T cell receptor (beta chain) was observed in a study of cytotoxic CD8 clonotypes in ibrutinib-treated CLL. In this sample, this clone turned up once. Method: immunoSEQ multiplex PCR; TCRdb's copy keeps in-frame clones and lacks some. The sample lists some 150,000 clones, 70% to 80% seen once, with 28% in the top ten. The CDR3 is 15 residues long. The germline CDR1 and CDR2 sequences are SGHNT and YENEEA. V was clipped by 2 bases and J by 1 base; unmatched bases: 4. With cryopreserved PBMCs as the source, 2 to 2.5 micrograms of genomic DNA went to TCR beta libraries. Here the sequenced sample was PBMCs, taken after 12 months of ibrutinib treatment. The receptor comes from a human donor with chronic lymphocytic leukemia. V gene TRBV11-3 combines with J gene TRBJ1-2; 7 bases agree with TRBD1. Here the CDR3 DNA reads TGTGCCAGCAGCTTATGGCAGGGGGATAACTATGGCTACACCTTC. Amino acid sequence: CASSLWQGDNYGYTF. Full variable domain (outside the CDR3, taken from reference TRBV11-3 and TRBJ1-2): EAGVVQSPRYKIIEKKQPVAFWCNPISGHNTLYWYLQNLGQGPELLIRYENEEAVDDSQLPKDRFSAERLKGVDSTLKIQPAELGDSAVYLCASSLWQGDNYGYTFGSGTRLTVV.